The present T cell receptor (beta chain) was sequenced within a study of blood T cell repertoires in COVID-19. Study context: T cells, B-cell-depleted T cells, or PBMCs supplied cDNA or gDNA.

V lost 5 bases to trimming and J lost 7 bases, with 17 bases between them. The CDR3 length is 14 residues. The germline gives CDR1 SQVTM, CDR2 ANQGSEA. Original processing methods: Amplification from reference gene primers served as the basis for estimated nucleated cell counts. Clones were sequenced by immunoSEQ multiplex PCR, and TCRdb holds only the in-frame ones, with some missing. V, J and clone size were drawn from that table, and D and trimming were deduced from the DNA. The sample yields about 99,000 clones, roughly 80% seen once. Sequencing was done on a sample of peripheral blood. This clonotype originated in a woman older than 75 with active or convalescent COVID-19. The chain combines TRBV29-1 with TRBJ1-4; D call uncertain. The CDR3 loop reads CSVRYRDYAEKLFF. DNA for the CDR3: TGCAGCGTTCGATACAGAGATTACGCTGAAAAACTGTTTTTT.